This T cell receptor beta chain was found in a study of blood T cell repertoires in COVID-19. On the study more broadly: Researchers got acute and convalescent COVID-19 samples from the United States, Italy and Spain. In each case, the material was cDNA or gDNA derived from T cells, B-cell-depleted T cells, or PBMCs.

Original methodology: Estimated nucleated cell counts came from reference gene primer amplification. Profiling relied on immunoSEQ multiplex PCR, and the TCRdb table lists in-frame clones only, not all of them. V and J calls and clone size are as listed in that table; D and trimming were resolved from the DNA. Of under 45,000 clones in the sample, 78% are singletons; the top ten hold 30% to 35%. The CDR3 has 13 amino acids. Per germline, CDR1 MNHEY and CDR2 SMNVEV (reference sequence). V gave up 3 bases and J gave up 1 base; unmatched junction bases: 0. V usage is TRBV27 and J usage is TRBJ2-7; TRBD2 agrees at 7 bases. This receptor was obtained from a man aged 60 to 75 with acute or convalescent COVID-19. Sequencing was carried out using peripheral blood. CDR3 sequence (DNA): TGTGCCAGCAGTTTTAGCGGGTCCTACGAGCAGTACTTC. Its protein is CASSFSGSYEQYF.